A selection of T cell receptor beta chains follows, all from one sample in a study of early T cells in non-severe SARS-CoV-2 infection. TCRdb reprocessed the 5' RACE reads via MiXCR and lists one record per CDR3 protein. The table includes some 62,000 distinct CDR3 sequences, approximately 8.8% detected once. The source was whole blood, collected at baseline. These receptor sequences come from an adult who was a healthcare worker with PCR-confirmed SARS-CoV-2 infection or an uninfected control (not recorded which). Each CDR3 is given with its conserved first and last residue. Some rows mark clone size as missing; the rest say once, few, many or name a class of expanded clone.

size: many
V: TRBV20-1
CDR3: CSAIGQDYEQYF

size: NA
V: TRBV20-1
CDR3: CSASSDSPYEQYF

size: few
V: TRBV11-3
CDR3: CASSLDSGGGTGELFF

size: many
V: TRBV15
CDR3: CATSRDKGRNTEAFF

size: medium-sized
V: TRBV6-2/TRBV6-3
CDR3: CASSLGTPEAFF

size: many
V: TRBV21-1
CDR3: CASSKGGITYNEQFF

size: many
V: TRBV6-2/TRBV6-3
CDR3: CASSYPSAETQYF

size: NA
V: TRBV7-3
CDR3: CASRKTGGGFTGELFF

size: few
V: TRBV20-1
CDR3: CSARDRTGGDEKLFF

size: many
V: TRBV30
CDR3: CAWGREFRSPLHF

size: many
V: TRBV20-1
CDR3: CSAEIRGSIYEQYF

size: NA
V: TRBV15
CDR3: CATSREGLAGVRGYNEQFF

size: many
V: TRBV29-1
CDR3: CSVDGSTDTQYF

size: many
V: TRBV10-3
CDR3: CAISERPPGPYNSPLHF

size: many
V: TRBV10-1
CDR3: CASSAGRDEKLFF

size: few
V: TRBV11-2
CDR3: CASSQDRDSTQYF

size: NA
V: TRBV7-3
CDR3: CASSSGTGENTGELFF

size: few
V: TRBV5-6
CDR3: CASSFQLAGDTVRNEQFF

size: many
V: TRBV5-1
CDR3: CASSLEWQRYGYTF

size: many
V: TRBV3-1
CDR3: CASSQRETYEQYF

size: few
V: TRBV20-1
CDR3: CSARGGSASVHEQFF

size: many
V: TRBV6-6
CDR3: CASSYNEKMDSRYQETQYF

size: many
V: TRBV11-2
CDR3: CASSLGGTANQETQYF

size: NA
V: TRBV11-2
CDR3: CASSFRPAGVIDTQYF

size: NA
V: TRBV7-9
CDR3: CASSSQGEKNQPQHF

size: NA
V: TRBV24-1
CDR3: CATSEKGRNGELFF

size: many
V: TRBV5-8
CDR3: CASSYFQGKETQYF

size: many
V: TRBV7-2
CDR3: CASSFHGTGLANEQFF

size: few
V: TRBV3-1
CDR3: CASSRYRDEQYF

size: many
V: TRBV7-6
CDR3: CASSPRLAGETQYF

size: NA
V: TRBV7-9
CDR3: CASSLVPDRTYEQYF

size: NA
V: TRBV12-3/TRBV12-4
CDR3: CASSLGLIEQYF

size: few
V: TRBV29-1
CDR3: CSSLGGSSYNEQFF

size: NA
V: TRBV10-3
CDR3: CAISLQGDEQYF

size: few
V: TRBV7-2
CDR3: CASSLPSSGETQYF

size: NA
V: TRBV11-2
CDR3: CASSRDRAEKLFF

size: NA
V: TRBV4-1
CDR3: CASSSSNYGYTF

size: many
V: TRBV19
CDR3: CASSPRDSASEQYF

size: few
V: TRBV10-3
CDR3: CAISESTGTSGITDTQYF

size: many
V: TRBV5-1
CDR3: CASRPQAGHNEQFF